Listed below are T cell receptor beta chains from one sample, sequenced in a study of blood T cell repertoires in COVID-19. Data came from immunoSEQ multiplex PCR; TCRdb stores just in-frame clones and leaves some out. Of 200,000 to 250,000 clones listed, 80% to 90% were seen once; the top ten hold around 1.5%. Sequenced: peripheral blood. All receptors come from a man aged 18 to 30 with active or convalescent COVID-19. Both conserved end residues are part of each CDR3. A D gene is named only where the DNA matches it firmly. The listing skips clone size in some rows; elsewhere it reads once, few, many or a size class.

D: -; J: TRBJ1-3; length: 13; V: TRBV30; size: -; DNA: TGTGCCGTCGGGAGGAGCTCTGGAAACACCATATATTTT; CDR3: CAVGRSSGNTIYF
D: TRBD1; J: TRBJ1-1; length: 16; V: TRBV10-3; size: -; DNA: TGTGCCATCAGTGGGGGCCCGACAGGGGTTAACACTGAAGCTTTCTTT; CDR3: CAISGGPTGVNTEAFF
D: -; J: TRBJ2-2; length: 16; V: TRBV6-1; size: -; DNA: TGTGCCAGCAGTGAAGGCGTAGGCAGGGCGACCGGGGAGCTGTTTTTT; CDR3: CASSEGVGRATGELFF
D: TRBD1; J: TRBJ2-7; length: 14; V: TRBV5-1; size: -; DNA: TGCGCCAGCAGCATGGGACAGGGGAACTACGAGCAGTACTTC; CDR3: CASSMGQGNYEQYF
D: TRBD1; J: TRBJ1-2; length: 14; V: TRBV5-5; size: -; DNA: TGTGCCAGCAGCACTGACAGGGCTAACTATGGCTACACCTTC; CDR3: CASSTDRANYGYTF
D: -; J: TRBJ2-3; length: 15; V: TRBV24-1; size: few; DNA: TGTGCCACCAGTGATTCGGGAGTAGGGAGGGATACGCAGTATTTT; CDR3: CATSDSGVGRDTQYF
D: -; J: TRBJ2-4; length: 15; V: TRBV7-9; size: -; DNA: TGTGCCAGCAGCTTGCGGGAACTAGCCAAAAACATTCAGTACTTC; CDR3: CASSLRELAKNIQYF
D: TRBD1; J: TRBJ2-7; length: 13; V: TRBV25-1; size: -; DNA: TGTGCCAGCATGGGAACAGGGGGCCGCGAGCAGTACTTC; CDR3: CASMGTGGREQYF
D: TRBD2; J: TRBJ2-7; length: 15; V: TRBV11-2; size: -; DNA: TGTGCCAGCAGCTTAGAACTAGCGGGTGGCTACGAGCAGTACTTC; CDR3: CASSLELAGGYEQYF
D: -; J: TRBJ2-5; length: 15; V: TRBV24-1; size: -; DNA: TGTGCCACCAGTGCAGGGCAGAACTTGGAGGAGACCCAGTACTTC; CDR3: CATSAGQNLEETQYF
D: TRBD2; J: TRBJ2-1; length: 13; V: TRBV19; size: once; DNA: TGTGCCAGTAGTATGGGACTAGTCTATGAGCAGTTCTTC; CDR3: CASSMGLVYEQFF
D: TRBD2; J: TRBJ2-1; length: 17; V: TRBV4-2; size: -; DNA: TGTGCCAGCAGCCAACAACCGGGACTAGCGGGGCCCAATGAGCAGTTCTTC; CDR3: CASSQQPGLAGPNEQFF
D: -; J: TRBJ2-7; length: 11; V: TRBV30; size: -; DNA: TGTGCCTGGAGTGCCCCAATCGAGCAGTACTTC; CDR3: CAWSAPIEQYF
D: TRBD1; J: TRBJ2-2; length: 14; V: TRBV5-5; size: -; DNA: TGTGCCAGCAGCACGACAGGGGTTGCCGGGGAGCTGTTTTTT; CDR3: CASSTTGVAGELFF
D: TRBD1; J: TRBJ2-7; length: 15; V: TRBV4-2; size: -; DNA: TGTGCCAGCAGCACCTCCGGGACAGACTCCTACGAGCAGTACTTC; CDR3: CASSTSGTDSYEQYF
D: -; J: TRBJ2-1; length: 17; V: TRBV19; size: -; DNA: TGTGCCAGTAGTATAGGAGTCCGGGGGACGTCCTACAATGAGCAGTTCTTC; CDR3: CASSIGVRGTSYNEQFF
D: -; J: TRBJ2-2; length: 18; V: TRBV28; size: -; DNA: TGTGCCAGCAGTCGAGGCTCGGTGCAGGGAAGTAGCTCCGGGGAGCTGTTTTTT; CDR3: CASSRGSVQGSSSGELFF
D: TRBD1; J: TRBJ1-2; length: 14; V: TRBV2; size: -; DNA: TGTGCCAGCAGTCCGGACAGGGCCTTACGAGGCTACACCTTC; CDR3: CASSPDRALRGYTF
D: -; J: TRBJ1-2; length: 14; V: TRBV27; size: -; DNA: TGTGCCAGCAGTTTAAGCGGGGGAACGGATGGCTACACCTTC; CDR3: CASSLSGGTDGYTF
D: TRBD1; J: TRBJ2-2; length: 16; V: TRBV5-6; size: -; DNA: TGTGCCAGCAGCTTGGTGGTGACAGGGGGACACGGGGAGCTGTTTTTT; CDR3: CASSLVVTGGHGELFF
D: TRBD2; J: TRBJ2-7; length: 18; V: TRBV7-2; size: -; DNA: TGTGCCAGCAGCTTCCGGGATAAAGGGACTAGCCCAAATAACGAGCAGTACTTC; CDR3: CASSFRDKGTSPNNEQYF
D: -; J: TRBJ1-4; length: 16; V: TRBV11-2; size: -; DNA: TGTGCCAGCAGCTTAAGTATTTCAGGGGAGGGTGAAAAACTGTTTTTT; CDR3: CASSLSISGEGEKLFF
D: -; J: TRBJ1-4; length: 12; V: TRBV7-8; size: once; DNA: TGTGCCAGCAGCCTTTATCAGGGAAAACTGTTTTTT; CDR3: CASSLYQGKLFF
D: -; J: TRBJ1-2; length: 13; V: TRBV19; size: -; DNA: TGTGCCAGTAGTTCTCACGGGGGTGGAGGCTACACCTTC; CDR3: CASSSHGGGGYTF
D: TRBD2; J: TRBJ2-7; length: 15; V: TRBV9; size: -; DNA: TGTGCCAGCAGCGTAGATGGCGGGAGGTCGAAGGAGCAGTACTTC; CDR3: CASSVDGGRSKEQYF
D: -; J: TRBJ2-7; length: 15; V: TRBV19; size: -; DNA: TGTGCCAGTAGTATCCAGGGCAGGATGATCTACGAGCAGTACTTC; CDR3: CASSIQGRMIYEQYF
D: -; J: TRBJ2-3; length: 14; V: TRBV7-2; size: -; DNA: TGTGCCAGCAGCTTAGATTCCGGGTCAGATACGCAGTATTTT; CDR3: CASSLDSGSDTQYF
D: TRBD1; J: TRBJ2-2; length: 14; V: TRBV19; size: -; DNA: TGTGCCAGCTTGGACAGGGGATTAACCGGGGAGCTGTTTTTT; CDR3: CASLDRGLTGELFF
D: TRBD1; J: TRBJ1-2; length: 15; V: TRBV6-5; size: -; DNA: TGTGCCAGCAGTAGGCCCGTGGACAGGAACTATGGCTACACCTTC; CDR3: CASSRPVDRNYGYTF
D: -; J: TRBJ1-4; length: 14; V: TRBV28; size: few; DNA: TGTGCCAGCAGTTTCATGGGGGGTAATGAAAAACTGTTTTTT; CDR3: CASSFMGGNEKLFF
D: TRBD1; J: TRBJ1-2; length: 15; V: TRBV20-1; size: -; DNA: TGCAGTGCTAGTTTATCCCGGACAGGCACCGGTGGCTACACCTTC; CDR3: CSASLSRTGTGGYTF
D: -; J: TRBJ1-3; length: 16; V: TRBV5-1; size: -; DNA: TGCGCCAGCAGCTTGGGTGGACAGCAATCTGGAAACACCATATATTTT; CDR3: CASSLGGQQSGNTIYF
D: -; J: TRBJ2-2; length: 13; V: TRBV27; size: -; DNA: TGTGCCAGCAGTTTACTTAACACCGGGGAGCTGTTTTTT; CDR3: CASSLLNTGELFF
D: -; J: TRBJ2-4; length: 15; V: TRBV6-5; size: -; DNA: TGTGCCACCCGATTCAGTCACCAGGCCAAAAACATTCAGTACTTC; CDR3: CATRFSHQAKNIQYF
D: TRBD2; J: TRBJ2-1; length: 15; V: TRBV5-1; size: -; DNA: TGCGCCAGCAGCTTGGGCGCTAGCGGGGGAAATGAGCAGTTCTTC; CDR3: CASSLGASGGNEQFF
D: -; J: TRBJ2-1; length: 12; V: TRBV27; size: -; DNA: TGTGCCAGCAGTCTCTCTCACAATGAGCAGTTCTTC; CDR3: CASSLSHNEQFF
D: -; J: TRBJ1-2; length: 15; V: TRBV28; size: -; DNA: TGTGCCAGCTCAAAAGCCCAGGGGACCTATGGTGGCTACACCTTC; CDR3: CASSKAQGTYGGYTF
D: -; J: TRBJ1-2; length: 13; V: TRBV5-6; size: -; DNA: TGTGCCAGCAGCGTGACACAAAACTATGGCTACACCTTC; CDR3: CASSVTQNYGYTF
D: TRBD1; J: TRBJ2-5; length: 15; V: TRBV28; size: -; DNA: TGTGCCAGCAGCACCCGACAGGGTAGACCGGAGACCCAGTACTTC; CDR3: CASSTRQGRPETQYF
D: TRBD2; J: TRBJ2-5; length: 17; V: TRBV3-1/TRBV3-2; size: -; DNA: TGTGCCAGCAGCCAATCCGGGACTAGCGTTAACCAAGAGACCCAGTACTTC; CDR3: CASSQSGTSVNQETQYF
D: TRBD1; J: TRBJ2-2; length: 18; V: TRBV10-3; size: -; DNA: TGTGCCATCAGTGAGTCCCCGGGACAGGCAACGAACACCGGGGAGCTGTTTTTT; CDR3: CAISESPGQATNTGELFF
D: TRBD1; J: TRBJ1-1; length: 16; V: TRBV6-5; size: -; DNA: TGTGCCAGCAGTTCCGACAGGGGGCGCGGTACCGCTGAAGCTTTCTTT; CDR3: CASSSDRGRGTAEAFF
D: TRBD1; J: TRBJ1-1; length: 14; V: TRBV6-1; size: -; DNA: TGTGCCAGCAGTGACCGACAGGGGAACACTGAAGCTTTCTTT; CDR3: CASSDRQGNTEAFF
D: -; J: TRBJ2-5; length: 15; V: TRBV18; size: -; DNA: TGTGCCAGCTCACCATCAGGTACCATCAGAAAGACCCAGTACTTC; CDR3: CASSPSGTIRKTQYF
D: TRBD2; J: TRBJ2-1; length: 15; V: TRBV9; size: -; DNA: TGTGCCAGCAGCTTCACGCTAGCGGGAAACAATGAGCAGTTCTTC; CDR3: CASSFTLAGNNEQFF
D: TRBD2; J: TRBJ2-7; length: 17; V: TRBV3-1/TRBV3-2; size: -; DNA: TGTGCCAGCAGCCATGTAACTCGGACTAGCGGGATGAACGAGCAGTACTTC; CDR3: CASSHVTRTSGMNEQYF
D: TRBD1; J: TRBJ1-5; length: 17; V: TRBV27; size: -; DNA: TGTGCCAGCAGGCCGGGACAGGGGATTTATAGCAATCAGCCCCAGCATTTT; CDR3: CASRPGQGIYSNQPQHF
D: -; J: TRBJ2-7; length: 15; V: TRBV9; size: -; DNA: TGTGCCAGCAGTGCCACAGCCAACAGGGCTGGCGAGCAGTACTTC; CDR3: CASSATANRAGEQYF
D: -; J: TRBJ1-2; length: 11; V: TRBV7-9; size: few; DNA: TGTGCCAGCCAGTCCTGGGGCCCAATCACCTTC; CDR3: CASQSWGPITF
D: TRBD2; J: TRBJ2-7; length: 16; V: TRBV6-1; size: -; DNA: TGTGCCAGCAGTGCACGAATAGCGGGAGTAAAGCACGAGCAGTACTTC; CDR3: CASSARIAGVKHEQYF
D: TRBD1; J: TRBJ1-2; length: 13; V: TRBV30; size: -; DNA: TGTGCCTGGAACAAGGACAGGGGGTATGGCTACACCTTC; CDR3: CAWNKDRGYGYTF
D: TRBD1; J: TRBJ1-2; length: 15; V: TRBV5-5; size: once; DNA: TGTGCCAGCAGCTTGGCCGCCGGGACAGACTATGGCTACACCTTC; CDR3: CASSLAAGTDYGYTF
D: TRBD1; J: TRBJ2-7; length: 15; V: TRBV7-2; size: -; DNA: TGTGCCAGCAGCTTAGCGGGACAGGGGGCCTACGAGCAGTACTTC; CDR3: CASSLAGQGAYEQYF